This T cell receptor (beta chain) was profiled in a study of shared clonotypes between healthy human individuals. Generated by immunoSEQ multiplex PCR, the TCRdb table keeps only in-frame clones and is missing some. This sample has approximately 740,000 clones; around two thirds occur once, and the top ten carry approximately 1.6%. The V gene's germline CDR1 is SGHRS and CDR2 YFSETQ. The germline V and J ends were trimmed by 4 bases and 3 bases, with 11 bases remaining between them. CDR3 length equals 14 residues. Input material: memory CD4+ T cells sorted from blood. As for subset: CD45RA-negative fraction. The chain uses TRBV5-1 and TRBJ2-1; D ambiguous. The TCR comes from a woman aged 25 to 39 in good health. CDR3 bases: TGCGCCAGCAGCCAGGATGGGGTCTACAATGAGCAGTTCTTC. The encoded protein is CASSQDGVYNEQFF.